This is a list of T cell receptor beta chains from one sample in a study of blood T cell repertoires in COVID-19. Some clones are missing from TCRdb's copy, which holds only in-frame ones; the method was immunoSEQ multiplex PCR. Here the sample spans roughly 430,000 clones, 88% being singletons. Material: PBMCs or T cells enriched from blood (not recorded which). The receptors were gathered from a woman younger than 30 who had been exposed to COVID-19. CDR3s leave out the opening cysteine and the closing phenylalanine or tryptophan.

TRBV28	12	ASSLGGTPYEQY
TRBV18	12	ASSPASGDYEQY
TRBV27	12	ASSLRRDTDTQY
TRBV7-2	14	ASSLRADLSSYEQY
TRBV9	12	ASSSGTVNYGYT
TRBV13	11	ATRGQGADTQY
TRBV7-2	17	ASSPTGLAGVSVANEQF
TRBV28	9	ASTLQETQY
TRBV20-1	14	SASRAETGMPGGYT
TRBV28	15	ASSGQGVVHSGNTIY
TRBV25-1	12	ASRKDKGNYGYT
TRBV5-1	11	ASSRDGLYEQY
TRBV5-5	14	ASSLEAGGKEQPQH
TRBV19	10	ASSRTGGEQY
TRBV5-5	12	ASSLGQGGYEQY
TRBV4-2	15	ASSTRDLTTNTGELF
TRBV4-2	11	ASSQDRQGENT
TRBV24-1	13	ATSDGLRGTGELF
TRBV13	12	ASSFLTGGNEQY
TRBV7-7	15	ASSPYPKGQTNTEAF
TRBV18	14	ASSPAQGTSNQPQH
TRBV19	13	ASSMGDSSSYGYT
TRBV5-1	13	ASSGDEVLRETQY
TRBV28	10	ASSLEWRGYT
TRBV5-4	13	ASSLVEGAYYGYT
TRBV5-1	12	ASSFAGSEETQY
TRBV28	14	ASSPTRGQGRQPQH
TRBV7-6	12	ASSGRTSPYEQY
TRBV9	12	ASSVEGVRDTQY
TRBV5-8	12	ASSHRTGFEPQH
TRBV18	16	ASSPPASGGLLTDTQY
TRBV14	12	ASSTQGDTGELF
TRBV29-1	11	SVEQDRGGGYT
TRBV11-2	13	ASSLSSGAQETQY
TRBV14	11	ASRRQDSGEQY
TRBV15	15	ATSRDPWRNSYNEQF
TRBV28	10	ATQGQGQPQH
TRBV11-2	11	ASSLDPGGEQY
TRBV3-1/TRBV3-2	15	ASSPSGLAGARIEPF
TRBV28	14	ASSPVRGGTGNTIY
TRBV9	13	ASSDGTSGGDEQY
TRBV5-1	13	ASSFGGTGTYEQY
TRBV29-1	12	SVLQGYSNQPQH
TRBV5-1	12	ASSLTGGTETQY
TRBV7-8	12	ASSLTQGGHEQF
TRBV5-1	13	ASSGTTGTGNTIY